The TCR beta chain described here comes from a study of blood T cell repertoires in COVID-19. Study as a whole: The United States, Italy and Spain provided the acute and convalescent COVID-19 samples. T cells, B-cell-depleted T cells, or PBMCs supplied cDNA or gDNA.

Methods used by the authors: Amplifying reference gene primers gave estimates of nucleated cell counts. Repertoires were generated with immunoSEQ multiplex PCR, while TCRdb's copy carries only in-frame clones and drops some. Clone size and the V and J calls come from that table; the DNA yielded D and trimming. Among roughly 250,000 clones, more than 75% were seen once, and the ten largest hold approximately 9.8%. The germline V and J ends were trimmed by 3 bases and 5 bases, with 7 bases remaining between them. The germline V gene has CDR1 SEHNR and CDR2 FQNEAQ (reference sequence). The CDR3 spans 12 residues.

The sequenced sample was peripheral blood. The chain combines TRBV7-9 with TRBJ1-1; the D is unclear. The sequence derives from a man aged 35-49 years who had recovered from COVID-19. The CDR3 region is CASSFGNTEAFF. In DNA, the CDR3 is TGTGCCAGCAGCTTCGGGAATACTGAAGCTTTCTTT. Complete variable domain (other parts from reference TRBV7-9 and TRBJ1-1): DTGVSQNPRHKITKRGQNVTFRCDPISEHNRLYWYRQTLGQGPEFLTYFQNEAQLEKSRLLSDRFSAERPKGSFSTLEIQRTEQGDSAMYLCASSFGNTEAFFGQGTRLTVV.